What follows are 20 T cell receptor beta chains derived from one specimen sequenced in a study of T cells in localized non-small cell lung cancer (dated by TCRdb to the early 2020s). Receptor libraries were prepared by the immunoSEQ multiplex PCR assay. Held by TCRdb, this immuneACCESS table contains in-frame sequences only and omits some clones. Under half of the omission traces to an unresolved V gene where checked; the cause of the rest is unknown. The sample has 20,000 to 25,000 clones on record, roughly 90% of them singletons. The ten largest clones represent about 15% of the sample. Sequenced here: peripheral blood, sampled before any cancer treatment. The receptor set was obtained from a man between 35 and 75 years old with stage III squamous cell lung carcinoma.

This sequence joins TRBV21-1 and TRBJ2-3; TRBD2 is the table's D call, not checked against the DNA. TRBV21-1 is described as a pseudogene. The CDR3 contains 16 residues. CDR3 loop: CASSKGLAGGRDTQYF. CDR3 nucleotides: TGTGCCAGCAGCAAAGGACTAGCGGGGGGGAGGGATACGCAGTATTTT.

The chain joins TRBV14 to TRBJ2-1; TRBD1 matches at 7 bases. V shed 3 bases, J shed 3 bases, and the junction held 5 bases outside the gene matches. Germline assignment: CDR1 SGHDN and CDR2 FVKESK. This CDR3 is 15 amino acids long. CDR3 residues: CASSQGQLFYNEQFF. The CDR3 DNA reads as TGTGCCAGCAGCCAGGGACAGCTGTTCTACAATGAGCAGTTCTTC.

This clone came up once. V is TRBV10-3 and J is TRBJ1-1; 7 nucleotides match TRBD1. J was trimmed by 5 bases and V by 2 bases; bases with no gene match: 11. Germline CDR1 and CDR2: ENHRY and SYGVKD. The CDR3 totals 16 residues. The CDR3 coding sequence is TGTGCCATCAGTGAGCACCAGGGGGTGGGTGGAACTGAAGCTTTCTTT. Translating gives CAISEHQGVGGTEAFF.

The chain uses TRBV9 and TRBJ1-4; a possible D gene is TRBD1 (5 bases). Looked up from germline, CDR1 is SGDLS and CDR2 is YYNGEE. V lost 0 bases and J 1 base, leaving 13 bases between the germline ends. There are 17 residues in the CDR3. CDR3 sequence reads: CASSVAIGAGTNEKLFF. CDR3 coding DNA: TGTGCCAGCAGCGTAGCTATCGGGGCTGGAACTAATGAAAAACTGTTTTTT.

In this sample, this clone turned up once. The chain couples TRBV11-2 to TRBJ1-3; 7 positions agree with TRBD1. V lost 1 base and J lost 3; bases outside the gene matches: 6. CDR3 size: 16 residues. Germline V CDR1 and CDR2: SGHAT, FQNNGV. CDR3 coding DNA: TGTGCCAGCAGCTTAGGAGACAGGGTTTATGGAAACACCATATATTTT. Translated: CASSLGDRVYGNTIYF.

The chain combines TRBV2 with TRBJ1-4, with D perhaps matching TRBD1 (6 bases). Germline V lookup: CDR1 SNHLY, CDR2 FYNNEI. The CDR3 is 13 amino acids. Trimming cost V 8 bases and J 5 bases, with 12 bases left between them. The CDR3 DNA reads as TGTGCCAGCCACAGGGAAATAAATGAAAAACTGTTTTTT. Its translation: CASHREINEKLFF.

The rearrangement links TRBV29-1 to TRBJ2-7; no definite D call. This CDR3 region has 12 residues. Germline V lookup: CDR1 SQVTM, CDR2 ANQGSEA. The V end lost 4 bases, the J end lost 5 bases, and 12 bases lay between the germline ends. The CDR3: CSVGSGGNEQYF. CDR3 coding DNA: TGCAGCGTTGGATCAGGTGGGAACGAGCAGTACTTC.

The genes are TRBV10-2 and TRBJ1-5, with 7 bases aligning to TRBD1. CDR1 and CDR2 (germline): WSHSY, SAAADI. V lost 6 bases to trimming and J lost 3 bases; unmatched junction nucleotides: 5. The CDR3 is 14 residues long. This CDR3 is CASSLDRDNQPQHF. CDR3 coding DNA: TGCGCCAGCAGCCTAGACAGGGACAATCAGCCCCAGCATTTT.

The rearrangement uses TRBV6-6 and TRBJ2-3, with TRBD1 identical over 9 bases. Looked up from germline, CDR1 is MNHNY and CDR2 is SVGAGI (reference sequence). V gave up 6 bases and J gave up 2 bases; unmatched junction bases: 9. This CDR3 region has 16 residues. This CDR3 is CASSRTTGGITDTQYF. In DNA form, the CDR3 reads TGTGCCAGCAGCCGGACGACAGGGGGAATCACAGATACGCAGTATTTT.

The chain recombines TRBV2 with TRBJ2-3, with D unresolved. Germline V gene sequence: CDR1 SNHLY, CDR2 FYNNEI. The CDR3 covers 11 residues. Between the trimmed V and J ends, which lost 5 bases and 2 bases, there was a span of 2 bases. CDR3 coding DNA: TGTGCCAGCAGTATCACAGATACGCAGTATTTT. It specifies CASSITDTQYF.

The J gene is TRBJ1-1, the V gene TRBV10-3, with no clear D. The germline V gene encodes CDR1 ENHRY and CDR2 SYGVKD. The CDR3 runs to 14 residues. V shed 0 bases and J shed 5 bases, with 10 bases lying between them. This CDR3 reads CAISESGGGTEAFF. CDR3 coding DNA: TGTGCCATCAGTGAGTCGGGAGGCGGGACTGAAGCTTTCTTT.

The count of this clone is one. The rearrangement uses TRBV7-3 and TRBJ2-1; 8 bases are shared with TRBD2. This CDR3 contains 15 residues. The V and J ends lost 5 bases and 7 bases, in that order; junction bases with no gene match: 10. Looked up from germline, CDR1 is SGHTA and CDR2 is FQGTGA. In nucleotides, the CDR3 is TGTGCCAGCAGCCCAGCGGGAGCTATAGCTAATGAGCAGTTCTTC. Amino acid sequence: CASSPAGAIANEQFF.

The chain uses TRBV6-1 and TRBJ2-1; D call uncertain. Germline V gives CDR1 MNHNS, CDR2 SASEGT. The CDR3 has 16 residues. Trimming left V 2 bases short and J 5 bases short, with 16 bases between. CDR3 amino acids: CASSESLWVKNNEQFF. In nucleotides, the CDR3 is TGTGCCAGCAGTGAATCATTGTGGGTCAAAAACAATGAGCAGTTCTTC.

For this clone: Sequence at one end of the junction differs from germline and may be a read error. The chain employs TRBV28 and TRBJ2-3; 9 nucleotides agree with TRBD1. Germline V gene lookup returns CDR1 MDHEN and CDR2 SYDVKM. This CDR3 comprises 11 residues. The CDR3 loop reads CASSQRTGASF. As DNA, the CDR3 is TGTGCCAGCAGTCAGAGGACAGGGGCTTCTTTT.

This clone appeared a single time. This chain connects TRBV6-1 to TRBJ1-2; D is perhaps TRBD1 (6 bases). This CDR3 region has 12 residues. CDR1 and CDR2 (germline): MNHNS, SASEGT. Deletions cut 5 bases from V and 4 bases from J, with 8 bases between. CDR3 loop: CASSRDTYGYTF. CDR3 sequence (DNA): TGTGCCAGCAGTCGGGACACCTATGGCTACACCTTC.

The rearrangement uses TRBV5-1 and TRBJ2-1; 7 positions agree with TRBD2. J was trimmed by 4 bases and V by 3 bases; bases with no gene match: 10. CDR1 and CDR2 (germline): SGHRS, YFSETQ. There are 16 residues in the CDR3. The CDR3 loop is CASSSAPSGGYNEQFF. The CDR3 DNA is TGCGCCAGCAGCTCGGCCCCTAGCGGTGGTTACAATGAGCAGTTCTTC. The full variable domain, in which reference TRBV5-1 and TRBJ2-1 provide the parts outside the CDR3, is KAGVTQTPRYLIKTRGQQVTLSCSPISGHRSVSWYQQTPGQGLQFLFEYFSETQRNKGNFPGRFSGRQFSNSRSEMNVSTLELGDSALYLCASSSAPSGGYNEQFFGPGTRLTVL.

This chain joins TRBV7-2 and TRBJ2-1; 8 nucleotides line up with TRBD2. V lost 5 bases and J lost 2; bases outside the gene matches: 8. From germline, CDR1 is SGHTA and CDR2 FQGNSA. The CDR3 has 16 amino acids. The CDR3 spells CASSRSGTQTYNEQFF. CDR3 coding DNA: TGTGCCAGCAGCCGTAGCGGGACCCAGACCTACAATGAGCAGTTCTTC.

The chain joins TRBV4-3 to TRBJ1-1, with D perhaps TRBD1 (5 bases). The CDR3 has 15 residues. Germline assignment: CDR1 LGHNA and CDR2 YSLEER. Deletions cut 2 bases from V and 5 bases from J, with 15 bases between. CDR3 sequence: CASSQTPRAETEAFF. The CDR3 DNA is TGCGCCAGCAGCCAAACTCCCAGGGCCGAGACTGAAGCTTTCTTT.

This clone was counted a few times. The V gene is TRBV4-3, the J gene TRBJ1-1, with 8 nucleotides matching TRBD1. Trimming removed 3 bases from V and 4 bases from J; junction bases left unmatched: 7. The germline gives CDR1 LGHNA, CDR2 YSLEER. CDR3 length: 15 residues. CDR3 in amino acids: CASSQEDRDGTEAFF. The CDR3 DNA reads TGCGCCAGCAGCCAGGAGGACAGGGATGGCACTGAAGCTTTCTTT.

The chain links TRBV7-9 to TRBJ1-4; 7 bases fit TRBD1. V shed 5 bases, J shed 7 bases, and the junction held 10 bases outside the gene matches. The length of the CDR3 is 15 residues. Germline loops: CDR1 SEHNR, CDR2 FQNEAQ (reference sequence). The CDR3 protein is CASSIATGVGEKLFF. DNA of the CDR3: TGTGCCAGCAGCATCGCTACAGGGGTCGGTGAAAAACTGTTTTTT.